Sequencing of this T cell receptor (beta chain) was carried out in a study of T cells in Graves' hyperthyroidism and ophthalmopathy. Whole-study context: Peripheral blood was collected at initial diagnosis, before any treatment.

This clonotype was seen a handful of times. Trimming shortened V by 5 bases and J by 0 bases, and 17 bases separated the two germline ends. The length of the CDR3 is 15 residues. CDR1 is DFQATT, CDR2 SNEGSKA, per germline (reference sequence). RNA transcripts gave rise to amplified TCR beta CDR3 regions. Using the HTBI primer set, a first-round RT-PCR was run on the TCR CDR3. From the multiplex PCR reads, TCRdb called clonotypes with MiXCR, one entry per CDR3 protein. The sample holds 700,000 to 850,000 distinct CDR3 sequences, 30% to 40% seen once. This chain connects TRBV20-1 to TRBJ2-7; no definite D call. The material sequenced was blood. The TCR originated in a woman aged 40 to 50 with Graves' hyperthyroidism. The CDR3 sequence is CSAPPVMDASYEQYF. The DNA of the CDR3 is TGCAGTGCTCCTCCCGTCATGGACGCCTCCTACGAGCAGTACTTC.